The rows below give T cell receptor beta chains drawn from one sample of a study of human T cells and chemical hapten exposure. TCRdb called the RACE reads again in MiXCR, with one record for every CDR3 protein. The sample consists of tens of thousands of distinct CDR3 sequences, around 4.5% of them appearing once. Sequencing was done on a sample of whole blood. Every receptor here comes from a human donor in good health. Some clones in this sample may be carry-over from other donors' samples. Both conserved end residues are part of each CDR3. Each record gives: V gene, D gene, J gene, clone size, CDR3 DNA, CDR3 protein. D genes are given only for firm matches. Not all rows give a size; the values are once, few, many and, for expanded clones, a class.

>TRBV7-2|.|TRBJ2-7|once
TGTGCCAGCAGCCCCGGCCCCTTAGAGAAGTACTTC
CASSPGPLEKYF
>TRBV3-1|.|TRBJ2-5|many
TGTGCCAGCAGCCAAGATGGGAGGACCGGGGAGACCCAGTACTTC
CASSQDGRTGETQYF
>TRBV10-3|TRBD2|TRBJ2-7|many
TGTGCCATCAGTTCCACCGGGACTAGCTCCCCCGGGCAGTACTTC
CAISSTGTSSPGQYF
>TRBV28|.|TRBJ1-6|many
TGTGCCAGCAGCCCTGGGCAGTCTAATTCACCCCTCCACTTT
CASSPGQSNSPLHF
>TRBV12-3/TRBV12-4|TRBD1|TRBJ2-3|many
TGTGCCAGCAGTTTAGAGGGGGCGACAGGGGGTTCCACAGATACGCAGTATTTT
CASSLEGATGGSTDTQYF
>TRBV5-1|.|TRBJ1-5|few
TGCGCCAGCAGCTGGGACTTGAATCAGCCCCAGCATTTT
CASSWDLNQPQHF
>TRBV6-2/TRBV6-3|TRBD1|TRBJ1-1|few
TGTGCCAGCAGGGCTCAGGGGGCCTACACTGAAGCTTTCTTT
CASRAQGAYTEAFF
>TRBV13|.|TRBJ1-1|.
TGTGCCAGCAGCCCAAAATTGAACACTGAAGCTTTCTTT
CASSPKLNTEAFF
>TRBV7-8|.|TRBJ2-3|medium-sized
TGTGCCAGCAGCTTAAATGCAGGCACAGATACGCAGTATTTT
CASSLNAGTDTQYF
>TRBV6-5|.|TRBJ1-6|many
TGTGCCAGCAGGGCCAGTGATTCACCCCTCCACTTT
CASRASDSPLHF
>TRBV6-1|.|TRBJ2-4|many
TGTGCCAGCAGAGAGGGGTCCGGATACATTCAGTACTTC
CASREGSGYIQYF
>TRBV20-1|.|TRBJ2-7|many
TGCAGTGCTGGTAGGTCCTACGAGCAGTACTTC
CSAGRSYEQYF
>TRBV2|TRBD2|TRBJ2-3|many
TGTGCCAGCAGGCCCCGGGAGACTAGCCGGAACACAGATACGCAGTATTTT
CASRPRETSRNTDTQYF
>TRBV29-1|.|TRBJ1-2|.
TGCAGCGTTGAAAGTCTCGGGGGGTACTATGGCTACACCTTC
CSVESLGGYYGYTF
>TRBV2|.|TRBJ1-5|many
TGTGCCAGCAGTGACAGGGTTATTCAGCCCCAGCATTTT
CASSDRVIQPQHF
>TRBV3-1|.|TRBJ2-3|many
TGTGCCAGCAGCCCCCGGGTCAGCACAGATACGCAGTATTTT
CASSPRVSTDTQYF
>TRBV19|TRBD2|TRBJ2-3|few
TGTGCCAGCAAGACTAGCGGGATAGAAAATACGCAGTATTTT
CASKTSGIENTQYF
>TRBV6-6|TRBD1|TRBJ2-1|many
TGTGCCAGCAGGGGGACAGCTGAGCAGTTCTTC
CASRGTAEQFF
>TRBV28|.|TRBJ1-2|.
TGTGCCAGCAGTTTAGAGATGGGTAACTATGGCTACACCTTC
CASSLEMGNYGYTF
>TRBV28|.|TRBJ2-3|many
TGTGCCAGCAGTTTGTTAGGGGGTCACATGCATACGCAGTATTTT
CASSLLGGHMHTQYF
>TRBV7-8|TRBD2|TRBJ2-7|many
TGTGCCAGCACCCTCGGGCGGGAGGGATCTGTGCAGCAGTACTTC
CASTLGREGSVQQYF
>TRBV7-9|TRBD1|TRBJ2-1|few
TGTGCCAGCAGCTTCCGGGACAGGGGAAACAATGAGCAGTTCTTC
CASSFRDRGNNEQFF
>TRBV7-8|.|TRBJ2-5|many
TGTGCCTGCTCTCGGCCCGGGAAAGAGACCCAGTACTTC
CACSRPGKETQYF
>TRBV24-1|TRBD1|TRBJ1-4|many
TGTGCCACCAGTCCGGGACAGTCTTCTTCAACTAATGAAAAACTGTTTTTT
CATSPGQSSSTNEKLFF
>TRBV5-1|TRBD2|TRBJ2-2|many
TGCGCCAGCAGCCTACCGCTCCGGGGAGGTACTCGGGGGGACACCGGGGAGCTGTTTTTT
CASSLPLRGGTRGDTGELFF
>TRBV9|.|TRBJ2-1|many
TGTGCCAGCAGCGTAGTACTTGGAGGTGAGCAGTTCTTC
CASSVVLGGEQFF
>TRBV28|.|TRBJ1-3|many
TGTGCCAGCAGTTTATTGCCGGGGCAAGGAAACACCATATATTTT
CASSLLPGQGNTIYF
>TRBV5-1|TRBD1|TRBJ1-2|.
TGCGCCAGCGGCCGACAGGGGAGCTATGGCTACACCTTC
CASGRQGSYGYTF
>TRBV28|.|TRBJ2-3|few
TGTGCCAGCAGCCAGGACAGTGCCACAGATACGCAGTATTTT
CASSQDSATDTQYF
>TRBV20-1|.|TRBJ1-2|.
TGCAGTGCTAGTCGAGGGGTCTATGGCTACACCTTC
CSASRGVYGYTF
>TRBV7-2|.|TRBJ2-3|many
TGTGCCAGCACCTTTGGGGCCAGCACAGATACGCAGTATTTT
CASTFGASTDTQYF
>TRBV3-1|.|TRBJ1-2|.
TGTGCCAGCAGCGGAGGGGGGACCTTCTATGGCTACACCTTC
CASSGGGTFYGYTF
>TRBV6-1|.|TRBJ1-1|few
TGTGCCAGCAGGGCCAGCTTGAACACTGAAGCTTTCTTT
CASRASLNTEAFF
>TRBV7-9|.|TRBJ1-3|few
TGTGCCAGCAGCTCCAGGGAACAAGGAAACACCATATATTTT
CASSSREQGNTIYF
>TRBV24-1|.|TRBJ2-3|many
TGTGCCACCAGTGATTCCGGGACGGGGCGGGCTGATACGCAGTATTTT
CATSDSGTGRADTQYF
>TRBV20-1|TRBD1|TRBJ1-3|medium-sized
TGCAGTGCTGGGGACAGGACGGGAAACACCATATATTTT
CSAGDRTGNTIYF
>TRBV5-1|.|TRBJ2-1|many
TGCGCCAGCAGCTTGGCCGCGGACCGCTCCTACAATGAGCAGTTCTTC
CASSLAADRSYNEQFF
>TRBV6-5|TRBD2|TRBJ2-1|many
TGTGCCAGCAGTTACGGTAATTTCGTAGCGGGAGGAGACCCCGAGCAGTTCTTC
CASSYGNFVAGGDPEQFF
>TRBV11-2|.|TRBJ2-5|many
TGTGCCAGCACCCAGCCGGAGCTAAAAGAGACCCAGTACTTC
CASTQPELKETQYF
>TRBV10-2|.|TRBJ2-1|few
TGCGCCAGCAAGGACGGGACACAAGTCAATGAGCAGTTCTTC
CASKDGTQVNEQFF
>TRBV20-1|.|TRBJ2-7|.
TGCAGTGCTTCCCCGGGACGGGGCTCCTACGAGCAGTACTTC
CSASPGRGSYEQYF
>TRBV30|.|TRBJ2-3|once
TGTGCCTGGAGTCCCAGGGGAGATACGCAGTATTTT
CAWSPRGDTQYF
>TRBV7-9|.|TRBJ2-3|many
TGTGCGGGGTCTGAGTCCGGGACTTTGGGAACAGATACGCAGTATTTT
CAGSESGTLGTDTQYF
>TRBV3-1|.|TRBJ1-6|many
TGTGCCAGCAGCGGGCCCGGTGGTTCACCCCTCCACTTT
CASSGPGGSPLHF
>TRBV6-4|.|TRBJ2-2|few
TGTGCCAGCAGTCTAGACAACACCGGGGAGCTGTTTTTT
CASSLDNTGELFF
>TRBV3-1|TRBD2|TRBJ2-7|many
TGTGCCAGCAGCCAAAGAGCACAGCGGGAGGGTTACGAGCAGTACTTC
CASSQRAQREGYEQYF